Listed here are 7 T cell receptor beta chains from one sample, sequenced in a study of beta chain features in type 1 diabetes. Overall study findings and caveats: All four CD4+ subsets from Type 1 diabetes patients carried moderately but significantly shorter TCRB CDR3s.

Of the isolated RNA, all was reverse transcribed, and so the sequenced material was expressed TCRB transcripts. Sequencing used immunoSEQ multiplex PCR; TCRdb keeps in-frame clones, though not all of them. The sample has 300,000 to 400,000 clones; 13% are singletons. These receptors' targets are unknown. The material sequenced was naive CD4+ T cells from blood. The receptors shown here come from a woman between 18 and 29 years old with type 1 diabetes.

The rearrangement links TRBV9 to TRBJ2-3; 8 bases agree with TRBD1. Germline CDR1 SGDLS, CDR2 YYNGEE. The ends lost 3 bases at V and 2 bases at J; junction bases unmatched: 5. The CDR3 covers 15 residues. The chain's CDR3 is CASSARDRNTDTQYF. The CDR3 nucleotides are TGTGCCAGCAGCGCCCGGGACAGGAACACAGATACGCAGTATTTT.

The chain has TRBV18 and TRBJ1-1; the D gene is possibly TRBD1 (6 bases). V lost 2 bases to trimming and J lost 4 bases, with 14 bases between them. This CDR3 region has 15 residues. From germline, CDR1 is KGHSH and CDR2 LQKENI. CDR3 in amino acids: CASSPYGGPVTEAFF. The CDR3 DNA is TGTGCCAGCTCACCATACGGGGGGCCCGTCACTGAAGCTTTCTTT.

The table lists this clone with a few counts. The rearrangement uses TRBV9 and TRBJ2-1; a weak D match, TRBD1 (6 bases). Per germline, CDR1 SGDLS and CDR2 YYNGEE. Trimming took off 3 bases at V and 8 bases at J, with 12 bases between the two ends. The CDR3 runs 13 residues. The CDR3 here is CASSATRQDEQFF. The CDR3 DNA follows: TGTGCCAGCAGCGCTACCAGACAGGATGAGCAGTTCTTC.

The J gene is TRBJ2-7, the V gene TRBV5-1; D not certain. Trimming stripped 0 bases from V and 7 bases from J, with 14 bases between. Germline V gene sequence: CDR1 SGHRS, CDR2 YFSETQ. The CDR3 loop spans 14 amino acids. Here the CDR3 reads CASSLDFTTREQYV. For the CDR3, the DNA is TGCGCCAGCAGCTTGGACTTTACAACTCGGGAGCAGTACGTC.

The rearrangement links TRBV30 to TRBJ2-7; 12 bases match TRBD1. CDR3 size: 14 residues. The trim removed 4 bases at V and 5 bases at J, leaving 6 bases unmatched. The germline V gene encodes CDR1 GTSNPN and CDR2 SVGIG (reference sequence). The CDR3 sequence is CAWNARDRGHEQYF. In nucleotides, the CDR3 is TGTGCCTGGAACGCCCGGGACAGGGGGCACGAGCAGTACTTC.

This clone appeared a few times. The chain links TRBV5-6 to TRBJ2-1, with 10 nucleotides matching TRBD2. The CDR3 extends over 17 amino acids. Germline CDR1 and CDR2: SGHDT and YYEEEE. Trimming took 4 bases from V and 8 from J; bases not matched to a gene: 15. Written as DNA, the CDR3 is TGTGCCAGCAGCGCCACCCTCCTAGCGGGAGAGGAGGATGAGCAGTTCTTC. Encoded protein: CASSATLLAGEEDEQFF.

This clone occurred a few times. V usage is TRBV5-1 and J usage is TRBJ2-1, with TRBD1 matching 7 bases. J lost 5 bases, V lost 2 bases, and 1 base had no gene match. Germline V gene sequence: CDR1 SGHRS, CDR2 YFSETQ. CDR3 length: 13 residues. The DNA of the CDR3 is TGCGCCAGCAGCTTCACAGGGGACAATGAGCAGTTCTTC. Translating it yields CASSFTGDNEQFF.